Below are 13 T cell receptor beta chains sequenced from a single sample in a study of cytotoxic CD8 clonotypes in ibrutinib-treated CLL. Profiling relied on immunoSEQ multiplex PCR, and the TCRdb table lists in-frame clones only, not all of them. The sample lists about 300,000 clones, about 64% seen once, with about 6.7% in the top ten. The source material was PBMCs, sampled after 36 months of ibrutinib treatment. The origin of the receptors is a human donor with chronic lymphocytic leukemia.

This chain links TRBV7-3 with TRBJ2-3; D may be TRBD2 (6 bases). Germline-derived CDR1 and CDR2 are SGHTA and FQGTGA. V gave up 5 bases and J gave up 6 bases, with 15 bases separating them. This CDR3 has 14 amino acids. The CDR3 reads CASSRGGKWDTQYF. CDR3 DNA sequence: TGTGCCAGCAGCCGAGGAGGGAAATGGGATACGCAGTATTTT.

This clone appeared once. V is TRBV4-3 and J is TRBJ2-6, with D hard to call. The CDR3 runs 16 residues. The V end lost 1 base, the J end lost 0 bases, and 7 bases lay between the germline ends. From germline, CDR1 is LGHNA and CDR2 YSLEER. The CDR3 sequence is CASSQGLLSGANVLTF. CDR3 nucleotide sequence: TGCGCCAGCAGCCAAGGACTGCTCTCTGGGGCCAACGTCCTGACTTTC.

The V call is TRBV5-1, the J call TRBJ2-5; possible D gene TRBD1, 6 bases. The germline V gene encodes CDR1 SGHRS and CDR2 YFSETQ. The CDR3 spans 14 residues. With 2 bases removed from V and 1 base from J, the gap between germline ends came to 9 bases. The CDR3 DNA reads TGCGCCAGCAGCTTTATCAGGGGCCAAGAGACCCAGTACTTC. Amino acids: CASSFIRGQETQYF. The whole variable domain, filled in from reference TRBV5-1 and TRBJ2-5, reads KAGVTQTPRYLIKTRGQQVTLSCSPISGHRSVSWYQQTPGQGLQFLFEYFSETQRNKGNFPGRFSGRQFSNSRSEMNVSTLELGDSALYLCASSFIRGQETQYFGPGTRLLVL.

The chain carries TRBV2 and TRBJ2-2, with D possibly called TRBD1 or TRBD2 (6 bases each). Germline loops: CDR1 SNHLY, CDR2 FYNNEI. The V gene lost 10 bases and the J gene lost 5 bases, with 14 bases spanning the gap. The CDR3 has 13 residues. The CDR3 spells CATPRGGTGELFF. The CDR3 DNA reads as TGTGCCACCCCTCGAGGGGGGACCGGGGAGCTGTTTTTT.

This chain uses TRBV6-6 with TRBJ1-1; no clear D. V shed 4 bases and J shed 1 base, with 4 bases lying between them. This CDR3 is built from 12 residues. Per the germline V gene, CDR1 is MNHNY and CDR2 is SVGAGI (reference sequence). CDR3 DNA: TGTGCCAGCAGTTCTGGGAACACTGAAGCTTTCTTT. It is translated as CASSSGNTEAFF.

CDR3: CASSSVGKFTEAFF. For the CDR3, the DNA is TGTGCCAGCAGCTCGGTGGGGAAATTCACTGAAGCTTTCTTT. The rearrangement joins TRBV5-4 to TRBJ1-1; D not resolved. The V and J ends lost 3 bases and 4 bases respectively, with 13 bases between them. The CDR3 spans 14 residues. Germline CDR1 reads SGHNT; CDR2 reads YYREEE (reference sequence).

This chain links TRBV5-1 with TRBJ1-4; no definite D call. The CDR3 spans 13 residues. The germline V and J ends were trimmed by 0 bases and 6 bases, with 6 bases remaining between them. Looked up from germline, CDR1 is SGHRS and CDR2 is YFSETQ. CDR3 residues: CASSLEGYEKLFF. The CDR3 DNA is TGCGCCAGCAGCTTGGAGGGATATGAAAAACTGTTTTTT.

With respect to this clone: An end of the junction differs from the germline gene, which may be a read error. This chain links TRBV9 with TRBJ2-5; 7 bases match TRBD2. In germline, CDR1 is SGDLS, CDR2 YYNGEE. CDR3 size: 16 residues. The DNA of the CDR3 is TGTGCCGGCAGCGTAGTAAGGGACTATAACCAAGAGACCCAGTACTTC. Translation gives CAGSVVRDYNQETQYF.

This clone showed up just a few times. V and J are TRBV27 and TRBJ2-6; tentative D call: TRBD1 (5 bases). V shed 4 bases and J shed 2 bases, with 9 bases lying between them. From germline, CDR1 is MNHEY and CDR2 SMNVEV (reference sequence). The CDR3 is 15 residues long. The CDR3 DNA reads TGTGCCAGCAGTTCCCAGGGCACTGGGGCCAACGTCCTGACTTTC. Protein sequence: CASSSQGTGANVLTF.

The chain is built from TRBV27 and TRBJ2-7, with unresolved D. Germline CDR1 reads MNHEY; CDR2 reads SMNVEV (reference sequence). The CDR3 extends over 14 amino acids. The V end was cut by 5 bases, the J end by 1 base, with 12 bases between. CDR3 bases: TGTGCCAGCAGTCCCGCGGCGGTATCCTACGAGCAGTACTTC. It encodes CASSPAAVSYEQYF.

The CDR3 sequence: CASRVEGSEETQYF. The CDR3 coding sequence is TGTGCCAGCAGGGTTGAGGGGTCGGAAGAGACCCAGTACTTC. The V gene is TRBV11-2, the J gene TRBJ2-5; tentatively, D is TRBD1 or TRBD2 (5 bases each). Deletions cut 6 bases from V and 3 bases from J, with 14 bases between. CDR3 size: 14 residues. The germline gives CDR1 SGHAT, CDR2 FQNNGV.

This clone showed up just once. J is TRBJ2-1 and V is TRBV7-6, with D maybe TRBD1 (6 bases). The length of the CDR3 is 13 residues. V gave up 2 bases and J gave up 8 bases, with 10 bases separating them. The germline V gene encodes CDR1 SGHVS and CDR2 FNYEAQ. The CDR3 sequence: CASSLFRGHEQFF. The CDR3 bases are TGTGCCAGCAGCTTATTCAGGGGCCATGAGCAGTTCTTC. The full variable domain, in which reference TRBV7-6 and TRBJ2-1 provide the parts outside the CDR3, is GAGVSQSPRYKVTKRGQDVALRCDPISGHVSLYWYRQALGQGPEFLTYFNYEAQQDKSGLPNDRFSAERPEGSISTLTIQRTEQRDSAMYRCASSLFRGHEQFFGPGTRLTVL.

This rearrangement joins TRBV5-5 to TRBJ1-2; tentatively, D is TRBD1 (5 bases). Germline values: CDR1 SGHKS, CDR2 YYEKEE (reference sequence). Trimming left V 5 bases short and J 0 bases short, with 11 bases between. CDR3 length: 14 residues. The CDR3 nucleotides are TGTGCCAGCAGGCCAGGGATGCCTAACTATGGCTACACCTTC. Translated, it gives CASRPGMPNYGYTF.